The 27 T cell receptor beta chains in this list originate from one sample, sequenced in a study of T cell changes during pregnancy in multiple sclerosis (dated by TCRdb to the late 2010s). Library preparation used the immunoSEQ multiplex PCR assay. The immuneACCESS repertoire file appears here via TCRdb, limited to in-frame rearrangements. These files lack a portion of the clones; in checked studies, under half of the deficit traces to unresolved V genes, and the cause of the others is not known. For this sample the table gives roughly 61,000 clones, of which roughly 94% were detected only once. Of the sample, 2% to 3% falls within the top ten clones. The sample here was CD8+ T cells from peripheral blood mononuclear cells, taken after pregnancy. Receptors originate from a female donor with multiple sclerosis, enrolled in a pregnancy study.

This clone was recorded once. J is TRBJ2-5 and V is TRBV27; 12 positions agree with TRBD2. The germline CDR1 and CDR2 sequences are MNHEY and SMNVEV (reference sequence). Trimming took 5 bases from V and 5 from J; bases not matched to a gene: 6. The CDR3 runs to 15 residues. Written as DNA, the CDR3 is TGTGCCAGCAGTACATCCGGGACTAGCGGGGAGACCCAGTACTTC. It specifies CASSTSGTSGETQYF.

The chain joins TRBV6-1 to TRBJ1-5; D not certain. Germline CDR1 and CDR2: MNHNS and SASEGT. The CDR3 has 13 residues. Deletions cut 0 bases from V and 5 bases from J, with 5 bases between. CDR3 in DNA: TGTGCCAGCAGTGAAGCCTTTTATCAGCCCCAGCATTTT. Amino acid sequence: CASSEAFYQPQHF.

The chain links TRBV4-1 to TRBJ2-3; 7 bases fit TRBD2. J lost 2 bases, V lost 4 bases, and 12 bases had no gene match. CDR1 and CDR2 (germline): MGHRA, YSYEKL. The CDR3 covers 17 residues. CDR3 region: CASSPEKLAPDTDTQYF. DNA for the CDR3: TGCGCCAGCAGCCCCGAGAAACTAGCGCCCGACACAGATACGCAGTATTTT.

The sample holds one count of this clone. The chain links TRBV11-2 to TRBJ2-1; the match to TRBD1 covers 11 bases. The V segment lost 1 base and the J segment 7 bases; nucleotides outside the gene matches: 6. Germline V gives CDR1 SGHAT, CDR2 FQNNGV. There are 16 residues in the CDR3. The CDR3 coding sequence is TGTGCCAGCAGCTTAGTAGTCGGGACAGGGGGGAATGAGCAGTTCTTC. Translating gives CASSLVVGTGGNEQFF.

V and J are TRBV19 and TRBJ1-4, with TRBD1 matching over 7 bases. The J segment lost 8 bases and the V segment lost 11 bases, leaving 17 bases of the junction unmatched. Germline CDR1 LNHDA, CDR2 SQIVND (reference sequence). The CDR3 extends over 15 amino acids. CDR3 DNA: TGTGCCCTAGACCGGACAGGTCAATTGAAGGAAAAACTGTTTTTT. Amino acids: CALDRTGQLKEKLFF.

The rearrangement links TRBV10-2 to TRBJ1-1; the D gene is possibly TRBD1 (5 bases). Trimming pared 2 bases from V and 0 bases from J, leaving 7 bases between. The CDR3 contains 14 residues. The V gene's germline CDR1 is WSHSY and CDR2 SAAADI. The chain's CDR3 is CASSEGAMNTEAFF. CDR3 sequence (DNA): TGCGCCAGCAGTGAGGGGGCCATGAACACTGAAGCTTTCTTT.

The chain recombines TRBV28 with TRBJ2-7; 8 bases match TRBD2. Trimming at V came to 6 bases and at J to 2 bases, leaving 6 bases not matched to a gene. Germline V gives CDR1 MDHEN, CDR2 SYDVKM. The CDR3 is 14 amino acids. CDR3 nucleotide sequence: TGTGCCAGCAGCCCCCGGGAGGGAACCTACGAGCAGTACTTC. Amino acids: CASSPREGTYEQYF.

CDR3 residues: CASSLGLAGVGNEQFF. In DNA, the CDR3 is TGTGCCAGCAGCTTGGGACTAGCGGGAGTAGGCAATGAGCAGTTCTTC. The rearrangement uses TRBV7-3 and TRBJ2-1, with TRBD2 matching over 14 bases. Germline CDR1 SGHTA, CDR2 FQGTGA. The CDR3 is 16 amino acids. V gave up 3 bases and J gave up 6 bases; unmatched junction bases: 4. The full variable domain, rest sourced from reference TRBV7-3 and TRBJ2-1, is GAGVSQTPSNKVTEKGKYVELRCDPISGHTALYWYRQSLGQGPEFLIYFQGTGAADDSGLPNDRFFAVRPEGSVSTLKIQRTERGDSAVYLCASSLGLAGVGNEQFFGPGTRLTVL.

This chain connects TRBV27 to TRBJ1-1; TRBD1 is a possible D gene (6 bases). This CDR3 comprises 15 residues. CDR1 and CDR2 from the germline V gene are MNHEY and SMNVEV (reference sequence). Trimming removed 8 bases at V and 4 bases at J, with 20 bases between. The DNA of the CDR3 is TGTGCCAGCTCTCCACAGGGATACGCGGTCACTGAAGCTTTCTTT. Its translation: CASSPQGYAVTEAFF.

The rearrangement joins TRBV30 to TRBJ2-6; 9 nucleotides align to TRBD1. The CDR3 is 16 residues long. The trim removed 3 bases at V and 0 bases at J, leaving 3 bases unmatched. Germline assignment: CDR1 GTSNPN and CDR2 SVGIG (reference sequence). In DNA, the CDR3 is TGTGCCTGGAGAGAGACAGGGGGCTCTGGGGCCAACGTCCTGACTTTC. Its translation: CAWRETGGSGANVLTF.

This clone was found once. The chain couples TRBV11-2 to TRBJ2-1; D remains ambiguous. The CDR3 totals 16 residues. Germline V gene lookup returns CDR1 SGHAT and CDR2 FQNNGV. V lost 2 bases to trimming and J lost 0 bases, with 11 bases between them. The CDR3 loop reads CASSLPSRSSYNEQFF. In nucleotides, the CDR3 is TGTGCCAGCAGCTTACCCTCTAGGAGCTCCTACAATGAGCAGTTCTTC.

The rearrangement uses TRBV27 and TRBJ2-3, with 7 positions matching TRBD1. V trimming: 7 bases; J trimming: 4 bases; junction bases outside the gene matches: 11. The CDR3 contains 15 residues. Looked up from germline, CDR1 is MNHEY and CDR2 is SMNVEV (reference sequence). For the CDR3, the DNA is TGTGCCAGCAATCTAGGGGGCGCCTTGGCAGATACGCAGTATTTT. It codes for CASNLGGALADTQYF.

This chain connects TRBV19 to TRBJ2-1; 9 positions agree with TRBD2. V lost 2 bases to trimming and J lost 5 bases; unmatched junction nucleotides: 1. The CDR3 length is 14 residues. Germline values: CDR1 LNHDA, CDR2 SQIVND (reference sequence). The CDR3 is CASSILAGHNEQFF. In DNA, the CDR3 is TGTGCCAGTAGTATACTAGCGGGACACAATGAGCAGTTCTTC.

This chain uses TRBV12-5 with TRBJ2-1, with 7 bases that match TRBD1. With 4 bases clipped from V and 7 bases from J, the junction kept 10 bases outside the gene matches. This CDR3 is 15 amino acids long. Germline V CDR1 and CDR2: LGHNT, FRNRAP. The CDR3 here is CASGSPTGMWNEQFF. Here the CDR3 DNA reads TGTGCTAGTGGTTCACCGACAGGGATGTGGAATGAGCAGTTCTTC.

The CDR3 loop is CASSLGRNNQPQHF. The CDR3 nucleotides are TGTGCCAGCAGTTTAGGGAGGAACAATCAGCCCCAGCATTTT. The chain links TRBV28 to TRBJ1-5, with D uncertain. The germline V and J ends were trimmed by 2 bases and 3 bases, with 8 bases remaining between them. This CDR3 comprises 14 residues. CDR1 is MDHEN, CDR2 SYDVKM, per germline.

This chain joins TRBV7-9 and TRBJ2-7, with 7 positions matching TRBD2. Germline CDR1 and CDR2: SEHNR and FQNEAQ (reference sequence). Germline trimming cut 3 bases from V and 3 bases from J; bases unmatched to any gene: 8. This CDR3 has 15 amino acids. CDR3 nucleotides: TGTGCCAGCAGCTTGGCTGGCGGGAGCGGCTACGAGCAGTACTTC. This sequence encodes CASSLAGGSGYEQYF.

CDR3 in amino acids: CASSQVWSPGDTQYF. CDR3 nucleotides: TGCGCCAGCAGCCAAGTCTGGTCCCCCGGAGATACGCAGTATTTT. This sequence joins TRBV4-1 and TRBJ2-3; D remains ambiguous. Trimming shortened V by 1 base and J by 5 bases, and 13 bases separated the two germline ends. CDR1 and CDR2 from the germline V gene are MGHRA and YSYEKL. The CDR3 runs to 15 residues.

V gene TRBV19 combines with J gene TRBJ2-1; TRBD2 aligns across 7 bases. Germline values: CDR1 LNHDA, CDR2 SQIVND (reference sequence). The CDR3 is made up of 17 amino acids. Germline trimming cut 5 bases from V and 0 bases from J; bases unmatched to any gene: 10. CDR3 loop: CASSLGIGGSSYNEQFF. The CDR3 region has the DNA TGTGCCAGTAGTCTCGGAATCGGGGGGAGCTCCTACAATGAGCAGTTCTTC.

The chain has TRBV30 and TRBJ2-2, with 7 bases that match TRBD1. The CDR3 has 13 residues. After removal of 0 bases from V and 5 bases from J, the junction contained 0 bases not matched to a gene. CDR1 and CDR2 from the germline V gene are GTSNPN and SVGIG (reference sequence). CDR3 nucleotide sequence: TGTGCCTGGAGTGTGACAGGGACCGGGGAGCTGTTTTTT. This codes for CAWSVTGTGELFF.

The chain combines TRBV6-5 with TRBJ1-5; TRBD1 matches at 7 bases. The CDR3 length is 13 residues. CDR1 MNHEY and CDR2 SVGAGI come from the germline V gene. The V gene end was trimmed by 6 bases and the J gene end by 7 bases; junction bases not matched to a gene: 6. The CDR3 region has the DNA TGTGCCAGCAGCCTACAGGGGAACCAGCCCCAGCATTTT. Translating gives CASSLQGNQPQHF.

This rearrangement joins TRBV7-9 to TRBJ2-2; 9 nucleotides line up with TRBD1. With 9 bases clipped from V and 0 bases from J, the junction kept 2 bases outside the gene matches. The CDR3 is 14 residues long. CDR1 is SEHNR and CDR2 is FQNEAQ in the germline V gene (reference sequence). In DNA, the CDR3 is TGTGCCAGTACAGGGGGCCCGAACACCGGGGAGCTGTTTTTT. Its translation: CASTGGPNTGELFF.

The chain uses TRBV27 and TRBJ2-3; 13 bases fit TRBD2. The J segment lost 6 bases and the V segment lost 2 bases, leaving 5 bases of the junction unmatched. This CDR3 region has 16 residues. Germline assignment: CDR1 MNHEY and CDR2 SMNVEV (reference sequence). The CDR3 coding sequence is TGTGCCAGCAGTTTAACTAGCGGGAGGGCATGGGATACGCAGTATTTT. It translates to CASSLTSGRAWDTQYF.

The V gene is TRBV4-3, the J gene TRBJ1-1, with D possibly TRBD1 on 5 matching bases. The germline gives CDR1 LGHNA, CDR2 YSLEER. This CDR3 contains 15 residues. Between the trimmed V and J ends, which lost 1 base and 4 bases, there was a span of 13 bases. The CDR3 reads CASSQAAGSTTEAFF. CDR3 bases: TGCGCCAGCAGCCAAGCCGCAGGGTCGACCACTGAAGCTTTCTTT.

The rearrangement uses TRBV11-2 and TRBJ2-7, with D possibly matching TRBD1 (5 bases). Germline V gene lookup returns CDR1 SGHAT and CDR2 FQNNGV. The CDR3 totals 12 residues. The V end was cut by 3 bases, the J end by 2 bases, with 5 bases between. Here the CDR3 DNA reads TGTGCCAGCAGCTTCAGGGCCTACGAGCAGTACTTC. Translated: CASSFRAYEQYF.

The chain joins TRBV29-1 to TRBJ1-1, with a tentative D call TRBD1 (6 bases). The CDR3 consists of 13 residues. Deletions cut 5 bases from V and 6 bases from J, with 16 bases between. The germline V gene encodes CDR1 SQVTM and CDR2 ANQGSEA. The CDR3 DNA is TGCAGCGTTTTGGGAGGGGGAATGCCTGAAGCTTTCTTT. Amino acid sequence: CSVLGGGMPEAFF.

This clone appeared a single time. The gene calls are TRBV10-2 and TRBJ2-7; D may be TRBD2 (6 bases). Germline V gives CDR1 WSHSY, CDR2 SAAADI. This CDR3 region has 13 residues. Trimming took off 6 bases at V and 3 bases at J, with 12 bases between the two ends. This chain's CDR3 is CASSSGGIYEQYF. The DNA of the CDR3 is TGCGCCAGCAGCTCTGGGGGGATCTACGAGCAGTACTTC.

The gene calls are TRBV4-2 and TRBJ2-1; 13 bases align to TRBD2. The V segment lost 4 bases and the J segment 6 bases; nucleotides outside the gene matches: 9. CDR1 and CDR2 (germline): LGHNA, YNFKEQ. This CDR3 comprises 17 residues. The CDR3 DNA reads as TGTGCCAGCAGCCCCTCCCCAACTAGCGGGAGGGCCAATGAGCAGTTCTTC. It specifies CASSPSPTSGRANEQFF.